This TCR beta chain was sequenced in a study of T-cell memory formation after mild COVID-19. Looking at the study overall: Clusters of TCRs were largely donor specific. General observations from the study: Chiefly within CM and EM were the contracting CD4+ clones; CD8+ ones were within EMRA. There were some responding clones in pre-infection memory, which suggested that cross-reactive memory had joined.

A word on this clonotype: Its antigen is currently unknown.

With constant-segment primers, 5'RACE yielded cDNA libraries of TCR alpha and TCR beta that carried sample barcodes and UMIs. TCRdb reprocessed the 5' RACE reads with MiXCR, giving one entry per CDR3 protein. The sample includes 250,000 or so distinct CDR3 sequences, roughly 18% of them seen just once. The sample taken for sequencing was PBMCs or a T cell subset sorted from them (not recorded which). This clonotype originated in a man aged 18 to 30 who had mild COVID-19 (a few samples of this study predate the infection). Cell type and time point are not known.

The CDR3 DNA reads TGCGCCAGCAGCCAAGATGGGGTGAAAAATTCACCCCTCCACTTT. Its translation: CASSQDGVKNSPLHF. The chain couples TRBV4-3 to TRBJ1-6; no clear D gene. Germline CDR1 is LGHNA and CDR2 is YSLEER. The CDR3 is made up of 15 amino acids. The V end was cut by 0 bases, the J end by 7 bases, with 10 bases between.